The 16 T cell receptor beta chains presented below share a single source sample, sequenced in a study of blood T cells in healthy people across ages. The use of a sample-barcoded 5' primer and a J-beta primer mix characterized a second PCR of about 6 to 11 cycles. TCRdb re-derived calls from the 5' RACE reads in MiXCR, one entry per CDR3 protein. The sample has approximately 2,000,000 distinct CDR3 sequences, 30% to 40% seen once. Sequencing input: blood. The receptors shown here come from a human donor in good health.

A word on this clonotype: The junction and the germline gene differ at one end; a read error may be behind it. This chain links TRBV7-3 with TRBJ1-2, with a possible D match to TRBD1 (5 bases). This CDR3 is built from 10 residues. Germline V CDR1 and CDR2: SGHTA, FQGTGA. CDR3 in amino acids: CASSQGGCTF. In DNA form, the CDR3 reads TGTGCCAGCAGCCAGGGAGGCTGCACCTTC.

CDR3 coding DNA: TGTGCCAGCGGGACGGGACAGCCCTACGAGCAGTACTTC. Protein product: CASGTGQPYEQYF. The chain has TRBV14 and TRBJ2-7; 7 bases line up with TRBD1. Trimming removed 8 bases from V and 2 bases from J; junction bases left unmatched: 6. Germline lookup yields CDR1 SGHDN and CDR2 FVKESK. This CDR3 comprises 13 residues. Full variable domain (rest looked up from reference TRBV14 and TRBJ2-7): EAGVTQFPSHSVIEKGQTVTLRCDPISGHDNLYWYRRVMGKEIKFLLHFVKESKQDESGMPNNRFLAERTGGTYSTLKVQPAELEDSGVYFCASGTGQPYEQYFGPGTRLTVT.

This clonotype was seen a few times. This chain connects TRBV12-3 or TRBV12-4 to TRBJ2-2, with 7 bases lining up with TRBD1. The V segment lost 6 bases and the J segment 1 base; nucleotides outside the gene matches: 2. The CDR3 covers 14 residues. The CDR3 bases are TGTGCCAGCAGACGGGACAGGAACACCGGGGAGCTGTTTTTT. Protein: CASRRDRNTGELFF.

About this clonotype: The junction shows a germline mismatch at one end, possibly a read error. The chain uses TRBV20-1 and TRBJ2-1; D may be TRBD2 (5 bases). This CDR3 is 13 amino acids long. Germline CDR1 and CDR2: DFQATT and SNEGSKA (reference sequence). The CDR3 DNA sequence: TGCGGTGCGCCCGGACTGTTCTACAATGAGCAGTTCTTC. It is translated as CGAPGLFYNEQFF.

The chain carries TRBV29-1 and TRBJ2-1; 10 bases are a match to TRBD1. CDR3 size: 12 residues. J gave up 7 bases and V 6 bases, and 3 bases lay outside the gene matches. Per germline, CDR1 SQVTM and CDR2 ANQGSEA. CDR3 sequence reads: CSVRTGGNEQFF. For the CDR3, the DNA is TGCAGCGTGCGGACAGGGGGGAATGAGCAGTTCTTC.

This clonotype has just a few counts. The rearrangement uses TRBV6-2 or TRBV6-3 and TRBJ2-7; tentatively, D is TRBD1 (5 bases). Deletions cut 7 bases from V and 6 bases from J, with 13 bases between. CDR1 and CDR2 from the germline V gene are MNHEY and SVGEGT. This CDR3 is built from 12 residues. For the CDR3, the DNA is TGTGCCAGCACGCTCACAGGAAGCGAGCAGTACTTC. It yields the protein CASTLTGSEQYF.

The chain couples TRBV13 to TRBJ2-7; the D gene is possibly TRBD1 (6 bases). The end of the DNA fits TRBJ2-5 better, so the J call may be wrong. The CDR3 length is 17 residues. Germline values: CDR1 PRHDT, CDR2 FYEKMQ (reference sequence). CDR3 residues: CASSLEDGTLRGGTQYF. In DNA form, the CDR3 reads TGTGCCAGCAGCTTAGAAGATGGGACCCTCAGAGGGGGGACCCAGTACTTC.

This clonotype was observed a few times. The chain employs TRBV5-1 and TRBJ2-7; D gene ambiguous. V was cut by 0 bases and J by 2 bases, with 15 bases left in between. Germline CDR1 reads SGHRS; CDR2 reads YFSETQ. The CDR3 is made up of 16 amino acids. DNA of the CDR3: TGCGCCAGCAGCTTGGTGGCCGCCAGACCAGCCTACGAGCAGTACTTC. Protein product: CASSLVAARPAYEQYF.

Note on this clonotype: One end of the junction varies from germline; a read error may be responsible. The rearrangement uses TRBV6-6 and TRBJ2-5, with 8 bases matching TRBD1. The CDR3 has 15 residues. Germline V gene data show CDR1 as MNHNY and CDR2 as SVGAGI (reference sequence). The CDR3 nucleotides read TGTGCCGGCAGTTACACGGACAGGGACCAAGAGACCCAGTACTTC. Translating gives CAGSYTDRDQETQYF.

The genes are TRBV2 and TRBJ1-2, with D possibly matching TRBD1 (5 bases). The CDR3 consists of 13 residues. Germline V gene lookup returns CDR1 SNHLY and CDR2 FYNNEI. Trimming removed 4 bases at V and 8 bases at J, with 14 bases between. CDR3 DNA: TGTGCCAGCAGTGCTGACAGCTCGCGCGGCTACACCTTC. This gives the protein CASSADSSRGYTF.

The chain combines TRBV7-2 with TRBJ2-7; 9 nucleotides line up with TRBD2. The J segment lost 2 bases and the V segment lost 5 bases, leaving 13 bases of the junction unmatched. The CDR3 has 17 residues. The germline V gene has CDR1 SGHTA and CDR2 FQGNSA. The CDR3 loop is CASSGLASMRQTYEQYF. Written as DNA, the CDR3 is TGTGCCAGCAGCGGACTAGCGTCCATGCGTCAGACCTACGAGCAGTACTTC.

This clonotype turned up a few times. The V call is TRBV7-9, the J call TRBJ2-1; possible D gene TRBD2, 5 bases. Germline V gives CDR1 SEHNR, CDR2 FQNEAQ (reference sequence). Trimming removed 4 bases from V and 8 bases from J, with 24 bases in between. The CDR3 has 17 residues. The CDR3 sequence: CASSSSDFRAMGDEQFF. The CDR3, as DNA: TGTGCCAGCAGCTCCTCGGACTTCCGCGCGATGGGTGATGAGCAGTTCTTC.

The chain recombines TRBV28 with TRBJ2-4; possibly TRBD2 for D (6 bases). There are 14 residues in the CDR3. Germline CDR1 is MDHEN and CDR2 is SYDVKM. Trimming left V 7 bases short and J 13 bases short, with 23 bases between. The DNA for the CDR3 is TGTGCCAGCACCTCGGGAGTGGGGGTATGGGAGCAGTACTTC. This codes for CASTSGVGVWEQYF.

This chain links TRBV28 with TRBJ2-7; 8 bases are a match to TRBD2. The DNA end favors TRBJ2-5, so the J call may be wrong. Germline CDR1 is MDHEN and CDR2 is SYDVKM. The CDR3 has 15 amino acids. This chain's CDR3 is CASINLRGGRETQYF. The DNA for the CDR3 is TGTGCCAGCATTAACCTCCGGGGGGGCCGTGAGACCCAGTACTTC.

The J gene is TRBJ2-1, the V gene TRBV27, with D perhaps TRBD1 (6 bases). The CDR3 is 14 amino acids. V shed 5 bases and J shed 4 bases, with 12 bases lying between them. CDR1 and CDR2 (germline): MNHEY, SMNVEV (reference sequence). The CDR3 protein is CASSGTNQYNEQFF. CDR3 DNA sequence: TGTGCCAGCAGTGGGACAAACCAGTACAATGAGCAGTTCTTC.

This clonotype was counted a few times. The rearrangement joins TRBV10-3 to TRBJ1-2; TRBD1 might be the D (5 bases). Deletions cut 0 bases from V and 6 bases from J, with 8 bases between. The CDR3 is 13 residues long. Germline values: CDR1 ENHRY, CDR2 SYGVKD. In nucleotides, the CDR3 is TGTGCCATCAGTGAGTCAATGACAGATGGCTACACCTTC. It specifies CAISESMTDGYTF.